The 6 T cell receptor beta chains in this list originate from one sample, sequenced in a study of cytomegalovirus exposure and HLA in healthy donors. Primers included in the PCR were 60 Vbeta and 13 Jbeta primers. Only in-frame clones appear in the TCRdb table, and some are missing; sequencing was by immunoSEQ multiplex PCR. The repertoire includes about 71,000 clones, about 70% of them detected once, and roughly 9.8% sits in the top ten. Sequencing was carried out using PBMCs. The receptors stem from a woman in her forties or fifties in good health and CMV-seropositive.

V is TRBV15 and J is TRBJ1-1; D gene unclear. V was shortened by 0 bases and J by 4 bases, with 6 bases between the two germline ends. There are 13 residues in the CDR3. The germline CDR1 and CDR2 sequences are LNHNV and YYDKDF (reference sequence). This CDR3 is CATSRETTTEAFF. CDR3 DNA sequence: TGTGCCACCAGCAGAGAAACTACCACTGAAGCTTTCTTT.

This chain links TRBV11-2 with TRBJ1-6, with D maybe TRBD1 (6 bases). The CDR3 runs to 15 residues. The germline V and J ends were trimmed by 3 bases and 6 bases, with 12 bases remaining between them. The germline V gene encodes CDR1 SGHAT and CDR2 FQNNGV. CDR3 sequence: CASSFQARGNSPLHF. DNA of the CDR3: TGTGCCAGCAGCTTTCAGGCCAGGGGTAATTCACCCCTCCACTTT.

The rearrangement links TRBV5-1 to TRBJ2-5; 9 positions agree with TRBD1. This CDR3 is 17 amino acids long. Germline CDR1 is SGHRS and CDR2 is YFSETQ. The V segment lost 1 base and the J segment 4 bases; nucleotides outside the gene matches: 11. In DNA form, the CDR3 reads TGCGCCAGCAGCTTGACCGCATTGGGACAGGGTCGAGAGACCCAGTACTTC. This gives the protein CASSLTALGQGRETQYF.

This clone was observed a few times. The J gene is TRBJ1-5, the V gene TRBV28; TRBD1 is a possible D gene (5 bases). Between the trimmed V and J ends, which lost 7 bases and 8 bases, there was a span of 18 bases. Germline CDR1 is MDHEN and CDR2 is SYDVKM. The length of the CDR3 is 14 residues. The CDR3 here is CASKGPGNEKPQHF. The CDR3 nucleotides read TGTGCCAGCAAGGGCCCAGGGAACGAAAAGCCCCAGCATTTT.

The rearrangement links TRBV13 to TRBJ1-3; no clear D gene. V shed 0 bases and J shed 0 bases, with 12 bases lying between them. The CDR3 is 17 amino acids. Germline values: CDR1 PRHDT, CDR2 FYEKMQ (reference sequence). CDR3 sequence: CASSLGGGGTSGNTIYF. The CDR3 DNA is TGTGCCAGCAGCTTAGGCGGTGGCGGCACCTCTGGAAACACCATATATTTT.

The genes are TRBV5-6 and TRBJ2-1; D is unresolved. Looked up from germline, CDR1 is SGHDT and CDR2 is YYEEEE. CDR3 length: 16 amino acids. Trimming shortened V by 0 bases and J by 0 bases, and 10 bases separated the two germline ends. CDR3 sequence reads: CASSLEFSSSYNEQFF. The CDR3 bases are TGTGCCAGCAGCTTGGAGTTCTCTAGCTCCTACAATGAGCAGTTCTTC.